A selection of T cell receptor beta chains follows, all from one sample in a study of beta chain features in type 1 diabetes. TCRdb's copy holds only in-frame clones and misses some; the assay was immunoSEQ multiplex PCR. The sample records about 300,000 clones, 13% being singletons. The specimen was naive CD4+ T cells from blood. The receptors derive from a woman aged 18-29 years with type 1 diabetes. The CDR3 runs from the conserved cysteine through the conserved F or W. The D gene is left open where the match is weak. The size field is filled for only some rows; it gives once, few, many or a size class.

d_gene | abundance | j_gene | v_gene | CDR3aa | CDR3nt
TRBD2 | NA | TRBJ2-7 | TRBV18 | CASSPSLAGEYEQYF | TGTGCCAGCTCACCATCCCTAGCGGGAGAGTACGAGCAGTACTTC
TRBD1 | few | TRBJ2-7 | TRBV29-1 | CSVEVGTGGEQYF | TGCAGCGTCGAGGTAGGGACAGGGGGCGAGCAGTACTTC
TRBD2 | few | TRBJ2-7 | TRBV2 | CASTTLLAGGIHEQYF | TGTGCCAGCACTACACTCTTAGCGGGAGGTATCCACGAGCAGTACTTC
TRBD1 | few | TRBJ2-2 | TRBV5-1 | CASTPGTANTGELFF | TGCGCCAGCACCCCCGGGACAGCAAACACCGGGGAGCTGTTTTTT
NA | NA | TRBJ2-7 | TRBV28 | CASSLTGRSYEQYF | TGTGCCAGCAGTTTGACGGGTAGATCCTACGAGCAGTACTTC
NA | NA | TRBJ2-5 | TRBV7-8 | CASSLALSETQYF | TGTGCCAGCAGCTTAGCGTTGAGTGAGACCCAGTACTTC
TRBD2 | few | TRBJ2-1 | TRBV19 | CASSRGLLAGTSYNEQFF | TGTGCCAGTAGTAGGGGCTTACTAGCGGGGACCTCCTACAATGAGCAGTTCTTC
NA | few | TRBJ2-5 | TRBV30 | CAWSRAAETQYF | TGTGCCTGGTCCAGGGCAGCGGAGACCCAGTACTTC
NA | NA | TRBJ1-5 | TRBV30 | CAWSVGRHNQPQHF | TGTGCCTGGAGTGTAGGGAGGCACAATCAGCCCCAGCATTTT
NA | NA | TRBJ2-1 | TRBV5-1 | CASSLATNNEQFF | TGCGCCAGCAGCTTGGCCACTAACAATGAGCAGTTCTTC
TRBD1 | NA | TRBJ2-1 | TRBV9 | CASSPPRRTGSDEQFF | TGTGCCAGCAGCCCCCCCCGCCGGACAGGTTCGGATGAGCAGTTCTTC
TRBD1 | NA | TRBJ2-5 | TRBV6-5 | CASRGTGRETQYF | TGTGCCAGCAGGGGGACAGGCAGGGAGACCCAGTACTTC
TRBD1 | few | TRBJ1-1 | TRBV29-1 | CSVLVQGARTEAFF | TGCAGCGTTCTAGTTCAGGGGGCTAGGACTGAAGCTTTCTTT
NA | NA | TRBJ1-2 | TRBV4-3 | CASSQGPRDYGYTF | TGCGCCAGCAGCCAAGGACCCCGGGACTATGGCTACACCTTC
TRBD1 | NA | TRBJ1-5 | TRBV30 | CAWSPGTEYQPQHF | TGTGCCTGGAGCCCCGGGACAGAATATCAGCCCCAGCATTTT
NA | NA | TRBJ2-2 | TRBV9 | CASSVGVGEVTGELFF | TGTGCCAGCAGCGTAGGGGTGGGAGAGGTCACCGGGGAGCTGTTTTTT
NA | few | TRBJ2-7 | TRBV2 | CASSEMAVYYEQYF | TGTGCCAGCAGTGAGATGGCCGTATACTACGAGCAGTACTTC
TRBD1 | NA | TRBJ2-7 | TRBV5-1 | CASSVTGSGYEQYF | TGCGCCAGCAGCGTGACAGGGTCCGGCTACGAGCAGTACTTC
NA | NA | TRBJ2-2 | TRBV19 | CASSILWVWQGGELFF | TGTGCCAGTAGTATCCTTTGGGTGTGGCAGGGCGGGGAGCTGTTTTTT
NA | NA | TRBJ2-2 | TRBV6-5 | CASSYSVSADTGELFF | TGTGCCAGCAGTTATTCCGTGAGCGCGGACACCGGGGAGCTGTTTTTT
TRBD1 | NA | TRBJ2-7 | TRBV7-2 | CASSPSAGTGSPYEQYF | TGTGCCAGCAGCCCCTCCGCCGGGACAGGGTCCCCCTACGAGCAGTACTTC
NA | few | TRBJ2-1 | TRBV14 | CASSRNGLARDPNEQFF | TGTGCCAGCAGCAGAAACGGGTTGGCCAGGGATCCCAATGAGCAGTTCTTC
NA | NA | TRBJ2-1 | TRBV27 | CASKSLGSDNEQFF | TGTGCCAGCAAGAGTTTGGGCTCGGACAATGAGCAGTTCTTC
TRBD2 | few | TRBJ2-1 | TRBV4-3 | CASSQDRYRLAGAGEQFF | TGCGCCAGCAGCCAAGATCGTTACAGGCTAGCGGGAGCGGGTGAGCAGTTCTTC
NA | NA | TRBJ1-1 | TRBV29-1 | CSVQGQLRTEAFF | TGCAGCGTTCAAGGACAACTGAGAACTGAAGCTTTCTTT
NA | few | TRBJ2-3 | TRBV18 | CASSPLVTDTQYF | TGTGCCAGCTCACCACTCGTCACAGATACGCAGTATTTT
NA | few | TRBJ2-2 | TRBV18 | CASSPTLQGNTGELFF | TGTGCCAGCTCACCGACCCTCCAGGGGAACACCGGGGAGCTGTTTTTT
NA | few | TRBJ1-1 | TRBV6-6 | CASRIGQLNTEAFF | TGTGCCAGCAGAATTGGACAGCTGAACACTGAAGCTTTCTTT
TRBD2 | NA | TRBJ2-2 | TRBV27 | CASSLRSGGRGYDGELFF | TGTGCCAGCAGTTTAAGGAGTGGCGGGAGGGGTTATGACGGGGAGCTGTTTTTT
TRBD2 | NA | TRBJ2-1 | TRBV7-8 | CASSLAGGTSGYNEQFF | TGTGCCAGCAGCTTAGCGGGCGGGACTAGCGGCTACAATGAGCAGTTCTTC
TRBD1 | few | TRBJ2-1 | TRBV7-9 | CASSLARDRENEQFF | TGTGCCAGCAGCTTAGCGAGGGACAGGGAGAATGAGCAGTTCTTC
NA | NA | TRBJ1-1 | TRBV6-5 | CASFNLLNTEAFF | TGTGCCAGCTTTAATTTGTTGAACACTGAAGCTTTCTTT
NA | NA | TRBJ2-7 | TRBV5-1 | CASSLVQASYEQYF | TGCGCCAGCAGCTTGGTGCAGGCCTCCTACGAGCAGTACTTC
TRBD2 | NA | TRBJ2-1 | TRBV19 | CASSSSSGTHNEQFF | TGTGCCAGTAGTTCGTCTAGCGGGACGCACAATGAGCAGTTCTTC
NA | few | TRBJ2-4 | TRBV27 | CASSLQGGAKNIQYF | TGTGCCAGCAGTTTACAGGGAGGAGCCAAAAACATTCAGTACTTC
NA | few | TRBJ1-1 | TRBV30 | CAWSVETEAFF | TGTGCCTGGAGTGTCGAGACTGAAGCTTTCTTT
TRBD2 | few | TRBJ2-1 | TRBV6-5 | CASSQTSGRNEQFF | TGTGCCAGCAGTCAGACTAGCGGGAGGAATGAGCAGTTCTTC
TRBD2 | few | TRBJ2-3 | TRBV2 | CASNLAGGNLDTQYF | TGTGCCAGCAACTTAGCGGGGGGCAATTTGGATACGCAGTATTTT
NA | NA | TRBJ2-5 | TRBV2 | CASSGRQETQYF | TGTGCCAGCAGTGGCAGACAAGAGACCCAGTACTTC
NA | NA | TRBJ1-1 | TRBV5-1 | CASSLPTGGTEAFF | TGCGCCAGCAGCTTGCCCACAGGCGGTACTGAAGCTTTCTTT
NA | few | TRBJ2-5 | TRBV29-1 | CSVEWLEGETQYF | TGCAGCGTTGAATGGCTAGAAGGAGAGACCCAGTACTTC